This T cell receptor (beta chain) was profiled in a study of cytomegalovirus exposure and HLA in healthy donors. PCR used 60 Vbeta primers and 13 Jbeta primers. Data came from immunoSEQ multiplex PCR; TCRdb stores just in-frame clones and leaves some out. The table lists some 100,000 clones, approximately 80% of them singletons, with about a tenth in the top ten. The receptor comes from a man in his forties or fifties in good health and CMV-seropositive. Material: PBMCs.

The DNA for the CDR3 is TGTGCCAGCAGTTCGGGTCCCTCTGGGGCCAACGTCCTGACTTTC. This codes for CASSSGPSGANVLTF. V is TRBV28 and J is TRBJ2-6; no firm D call. CDR1 and CDR2 from the germline V gene are MDHEN and SYDVKM. The CDR3 is 15 amino acids. V was shortened by 4 bases and J by 0 bases, with 7 bases between the two germline ends.